Listed below are T cell receptor beta chains from one sample, sequenced in a study of blood T cell repertoires in COVID-19. The protocol was immunoSEQ multiplex PCR, while the TCRdb copy is restricted to in-frame clones and leaves out a portion. The sample lists hundreds of thousands of clones, around 90% occurring once. The specimen was peripheral blood. The receptor set was obtained from a man aged 18 to 35 with active or convalescent COVID-19. Both conserved end residues are part of each CDR3. Fields, in order: D gene, V gene, clone size, J gene, CDR3 DNA, CDR3 protein. D genes are given only for firm matches. Expanded clones are given a class, and other clones once, few, many or no size at all.

>TRBD2|TRBV19|NA|TRBJ2-2
TGTGCCAGTTCTCAGCGGGAGGGCCCCGGGGAGCTGTTTTTT
CASSQREGPGELFF
>TRBD2|TRBV18|NA|TRBJ2-7
TGTGCCAGCTCACATAGCGGGTATAGCTCCTACGAGCAGTACTTC
CASSHSGYSSYEQYF
>TRBD2|TRBV19|NA|TRBJ2-1
TGTGCCAGTAGTAAAAGGGAGCGGGGGAGCTCCTACAATGAGCAGTTCTTC
CASSKRERGSSYNEQFF
>TRBD1|TRBV19|once|TRBJ2-5
TGTGCCAGTAGTATAGGGACAGGGGAAGAGACCCAGTACTTC
CASSIGTGEETQYF
>TRBD1|TRBV5-1|NA|TRBJ2-1
TGCGCCAGCAGCCCCCAAGGGACAGGGGGCTACAATGAGCAGTTCTTC
CASSPQGTGGYNEQFF
>TRBD2|TRBV4-1|NA|TRBJ2-5
TGCGCCAGCAGCCAAGGACTAGCGGGGGAAGCCCAGTACTTC
CASSQGLAGEAQYF
>TRBD2|TRBV28|NA|TRBJ2-1
TGTGCCAGCAGTTTAAATAGCGGGATTAATGAGCAGTTCTTC
CASSLNSGINEQFF
>NA|TRBV7-2|NA|TRBJ2-3
TGTGCCAGCAGCCCATACGGGGGTTTAACAGATACGCAGTATTTT
CASSPYGGLTDTQYF
>TRBD1|TRBV2|NA|TRBJ2-5
TGTGCCAGCAGCGCCGACAGGGTCGGCCAAGAGACCCAGTACTTC
CASSADRVGQETQYF
>TRBD1|TRBV25-1|NA|TRBJ2-1
TGTGCCAGCAGTGATCTAGGAACAGGGGATTTCCATGAGCAGTTCTTC
CASSDLGTGDFHEQFF
>NA|TRBV27|NA|TRBJ2-3
TGTGCCAGCAGTTCCCGGGATACGCAGTATTTT
CASSSRDTQYF
>NA|TRBV15|few|TRBJ1-5
TGTGCCACCAGCAGAGCCCAGGGTCAGCCCCAGCATTTT
CATSRAQGQPQHF
>NA|TRBV6-1|NA|TRBJ2-2
TGTGCCAGCAGTTCAGGGTTGACCGGGGAGCTGTTTTTT
CASSSGLTGELFF
>NA|TRBV27|NA|TRBJ1-4
TGTGCCAGCAGTGCCCACATAACAGAGAGTAATGAAAAACTGTTTTTT
CASSAHITESNEKLFF
>TRBD1|TRBV28|NA|TRBJ2-1
TGTGCCAGCAGTTTATTGGGACAGGGCTATGAGCAGTTCTTC
CASSLLGQGYEQFF
>TRBD2|TRBV5-4|once|TRBJ2-3
TGTGCCAGCAGCTGGGGACTAGCGGGGAGCACAGATACGCAGTATTTT
CASSWGLAGSTDTQYF
>NA|TRBV27|NA|TRBJ2-3
TGTGCCAGCAGTTTAGGCAGTGTCACAGATACGCAGTATTTT
CASSLGSVTDTQYF
>TRBD1|TRBV28|NA|TRBJ2-5
TGTGCCAGCAGTCCAATGACAGGGACAGAGACCCAGTACTTC
CASSPMTGTETQYF
>TRBD1|TRBV27|NA|TRBJ2-7
TGTGCCAGCAGTTTAACAGGGGTGAGCTCCTACGAGCAGTACTTC
CASSLTGVSSYEQYF
>TRBD1|TRBV5-1|NA|TRBJ2-7
TGCGCCAGCAGCAGGCCGGGGGACAGGGGTACCTACGAGCAGTACTTC
CASSRPGDRGTYEQYF
>TRBD2|TRBV7-9|few|TRBJ2-7
TGTGCCAGCAGCTCCCCGACTAGCTTTTTTTACGAGCAGTACTTC
CASSSPTSFFYEQYF
>NA|TRBV6-2/TRBV6-3|NA|TRBJ2-7
TGTGCCAGCAGTTATCAGAACAGGGTCGAGCAGTACTTC
CASSYQNRVEQYF
>NA|TRBV19|NA|TRBJ2-5
TGTGCCAGTAGTATTGGGGGGGCTCTAGAGACCCAGTACTTC
CASSIGGALETQYF
>NA|TRBV6-6|few|TRBJ1-6
TGTGCCAGCAGTTATTCGAACATCAATTCACCCCTCCACTTT
CASSYSNINSPLHF
>NA|TRBV2|few|TRBJ2-2
TGTGCCACCCAGGGCACCGGGGAGCTGTTTTTT
CATQGTGELFF
>NA|TRBV5-1|NA|TRBJ1-1
TGCGCCAGCAGCTTGGGGGGGCCCCTCACTGAAGCTTTCTTT
CASSLGGPLTEAFF
>NA|TRBV5-1|NA|TRBJ2-1
TGCGCCAGCAGCCACCCGGGACTCCTCGACAATGAGCAGTTCTTC
CASSHPGLLDNEQFF
>NA|TRBV11-3|NA|TRBJ2-1
TGTGCCAGCAGCTTCATCACGCGGATAAGCTCCTACAATGAGCAGTTCTTC
CASSFITRISSYNEQFF
>TRBD2|TRBV5-8|once|TRBJ2-1
TGTGCCAGCAGCCACCGGGACTACCTGTACAATGAGCAGTTCTTC
CASSHRDYLYNEQFF
>TRBD1|TRBV11-2|NA|TRBJ2-7
TGTGCCAGCAGCTTAGGGGGACAGGGGGGCACCTACGAGCAGTACTTC
CASSLGGQGGTYEQYF
>TRBD1|TRBV7-9|NA|TRBJ1-1
TGTGCCAGCAGCCTACCAGGGGGCACTGAAGCTTTCTTT
CASSLPGGTEAFF
>TRBD2|TRBV27|NA|TRBJ2-1
TGTGCCAGCAGTTTATCGAGACTAGCGGGGGTTGAGCAGTTCTTC
CASSLSRLAGVEQFF
>TRBD1|TRBV2|NA|TRBJ1-2
TGTGCCAGCAGCGAAGACAGGGGTACGGTTGGGGGCTACACCTTC
CASSEDRGTVGGYTF
>NA|TRBV28|NA|TRBJ2-3
TGTGCCAGCAGTCCCCGCGGTTATAGCACAGATACGCAGTATTTT
CASSPRGYSTDTQYF
>NA|TRBV6-2/TRBV6-3|many|TRBJ2-6
TGTGCCAGCAGTTACTCGAGTGGGGCCAACGTCCTGACTTTC
CASSYSSGANVLTF